This T cell receptor (beta chain) was captured in a study of Tregs in tolerant kidney transplant recipients. Study at large: Recipients received nonmyeloablative bone marrow transplants from related graft donors, with transient mixed chimerism.

This clone has just a few counts. Its target is unknown. Study-wide points: Few patients were studied, so findings need validation in larger groups. For some patients, primers changed over time, blocking nucleotide-level comparison. This study did not directly address biological reproducibility.

Germline-derived CDR1 and CDR2 are MNHEY and SVGAGI. The ends lost 6 bases at V and 1 base at J; junction bases unmatched: 7. The CDR3 consists of 15 residues. Produced via immunoSEQ multiplex PCR; TCRdb's table is partial and in-frame only. The sample consists of more than 75,000 clones, roughly 93% of them appearing once. The V call is TRBV6-5, the J call TRBJ2-3; 7 nucleotides agree with TRBD2. This clonotype was obtained from a human donor who received a combined kidney and bone marrow transplant. This sample comprised CD4+ T cells from blood, obtained before the transplant. CDR3 nucleotides: TGTGCCAGCAGGTATAGCGGGCTGGGCACAGATACGCAGTATTTT. Its protein is CASRYSGLGTDTQYF.